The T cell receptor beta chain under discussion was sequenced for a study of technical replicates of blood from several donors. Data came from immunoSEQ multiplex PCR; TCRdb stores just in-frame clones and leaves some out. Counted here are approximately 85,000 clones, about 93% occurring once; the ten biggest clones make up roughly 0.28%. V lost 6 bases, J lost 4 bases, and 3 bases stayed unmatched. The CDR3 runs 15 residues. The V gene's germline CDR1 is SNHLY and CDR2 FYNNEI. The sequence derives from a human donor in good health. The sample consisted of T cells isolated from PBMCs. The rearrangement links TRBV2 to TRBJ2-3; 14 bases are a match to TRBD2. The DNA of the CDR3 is TGTGCCAGCAGGGGGACTAGCGGGGGTCCAGATACGCAGTATTTT. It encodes CASRGTSGGPDTQYF. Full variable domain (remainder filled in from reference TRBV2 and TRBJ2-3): EPEVTQTPSHQVTQMGQEVILRCVPISNHLYFYWYRQILGQKVEFLVSFYNNEISEKSEIFDDQFSVERPDGSNFTLKIRSTKLEDSAMYFCASRGTSGGPDTQYFGPGTRLTVL.